The rows below give T cell receptor beta chains drawn from one sample of a study of CD4+ T cells in melanoma. Method: immunoSEQ multiplex PCR; TCRdb's copy keeps in-frame clones and lacks some. The sample carries around 100,000 clones, 92% recorded once. Material: peripheral blood. The receptors come from a human donor with melanoma. CDR3s include the opening cysteine and the closing phenylalanine or tryptophan. A D gene is named only where the DNA matches it firmly. Not all rows give a size; the values are once, few, many and, for expanded clones, a class.

d_call j_call clone_size v_call cdr3_nt cdr3_aa
. TRBJ1-1 . TRBV7-3 TGTGCCAGCAGCTTATCGTTGGGCACTGAAGCTTTCTTT CASSLSLGTEAFF
. TRBJ2-1 . TRBV18 TGTGCCAGCTCACCGGAGGGCCTTTCCTACAATGAGCAGTTCTTC CASSPEGLSYNEQFF
TRBD1 TRBJ2-7 . TRBV7-6 TGTGCCAGCAGCTTAGCGAGCCCGAGGGGACAGGGGGTAACCTACGAGCAGTACTTC CASSLASPRGQGVTYEQYF
TRBD1 TRBJ2-7 . TRBV28 TGTGCCAGCAGTTCCCCGGGACAGGTCTACGAGCAGTACTTC CASSSPGQVYEQYF
TRBD1 TRBJ2-7 . TRBV7-9 TGTGCCAGCAGCACAAGGGACAGGGACGAGCAGTACTTC CASSTRDRDEQYF
TRBD1 TRBJ2-7 . TRBV5-1 TGCGCCAGCAGCTCCGGGACAGTCTCCTACGAGCAGTACTTC CASSSGTVSYEQYF
. TRBJ2-3 once TRBV19 TGTGCCAGTAGTCCCCACGGGGGCAGCACAGATACGCAGTATTTT CASSPHGGSTDTQYF
. TRBJ2-7 once TRBV5-1 TGCGCCAGCAGCTGGCGGGACACGGGGACGTCCGAGCAGTACTTC CASSWRDTGTSEQYF
. TRBJ1-3 . TRBV5-6 TGTGCCAGCAGCGGGACCCCGGGTTACCGTGGAAACACCATATATTTT CASSGTPGYRGNTIYF
TRBD1 TRBJ1-1 . TRBV11-3 TGTGCCAGCAGCTTAGGCGGGACAGGGAACACTGAAGCTTTCTTT CASSLGGTGNTEAFF
. TRBJ2-2 . TRBV5-6 TGTGCCAGCAGTTTACTGGACAGATACACCGGGGAGCTGTTTTTT CASSLLDRYTGELFF
. TRBJ2-5 . TRBV5-6 TGTGCCAGCAGCTCAACCCACAGGTCCCTGGGGGAGACCCAGTACTTC CASSSTHRSLGETQYF
. TRBJ2-1 . TRBV4-2 TGTGCCAGCAGCCAAGATCGAGGGGGGGGGCCCTACAATGAGCAGTTCTTC CASSQDRGGGPYNEQFF
TRBD2 TRBJ2-7 . TRBV7-9 TGTGCCAGCAGCCCTAGCGGGAGGGCCTACGAGCAGTACTTC CASSPSGRAYEQYF
. TRBJ2-7 . TRBV2 TGTGCCAGCAGTTCTAAGGTGTGGGGGCCCTCCTACGAGCAGTACTTC CASSSKVWGPSYEQYF
. TRBJ2-5 once TRBV28 TGTGCCAGCAGTTCCCCCTCCATCGAGACCCAGTACTTC CASSSPSIETQYF